These 31 T cell receptor beta chains were sequenced from one sample in a study of molecular identifiers for immune sequencing clone quantification. MiXCR, applied by TCRdb to the PCR reads, yields one record per CDR3 protein. This table has about half a million distinct CDR3 sequences, around a fifth appearing once. The sequenced sample consisted of naive CD8+ T cells from blood, with Jurkat cell RNA spiked in. Described subset: FACS-sorted CD8+CD4-CCR7+CD45RA+ naive T cells. The receptors come from a human donor in good health. Some libraries in this study had Jurkat cell RNA spiked in.

The rearrangement joins TRBV5-6 to TRBJ2-3; 8 bases line up with TRBD2. CDR1 is SGHDT, CDR2 YYEEEE, per germline. The CDR3 has 20 amino acids. J was trimmed by 2 bases and V by 3 bases; bases with no gene match: 20. CDR3 sequence: CASSSGLERVSNWVTDTQYF. CDR3 bases: TGTGCCAGCAGCTCGGGACTAGAGCGAGTGTCGAATTGGGTCACAGATACGCAGTATTTT.

This clonotype was observed a few times. The chain couples TRBV7-8 to TRBJ2-1; D may correspond to TRBD1 or TRBD2 (6 bases each). This CDR3 has 14 residues. The V end was cut by 1 base, the J end by 7 bases, with 11 bases between. The germline V gene has CDR1 SGHVS and CDR2 FQNEAQ. DNA for the CDR3: TGTGCCAGCAGCTTAGGGGGGGCGATGAATGAGCAGTTCTTC. Protein product: CASSLGGAMNEQFF.

With respect to this clonotype: With a much larger clone just one base away, this may be a read error. The chain has TRBV29-1 and TRBJ2-5; 7 bases line up with TRBD1. The CDR3 loop spans 13 amino acids. Germline loops: CDR1 SQVTM, CDR2 ANQGSEA. In nucleotides, the CDR3 is TGCGGCGCTGACAGGGTTTCTTGGGAGACCCAGTACTTC. Protein: CGADRVSWETQYF.

The V gene is TRBV6-5, the J gene TRBJ2-3, with D perhaps TRBD2 (5 bases). The CDR3 spans 14 residues. The V and J ends lost 6 bases and 0 bases respectively, with 10 bases between them. Germline assignment: CDR1 MNHEY and CDR2 SVGAGI. This chain's CDR3 is CASSSGFSTDTQYF. The CDR3 coding sequence is TGTGCCAGCAGCTCGGGGTTTAGCACAGATACGCAGTATTTT.

A few counts support this clonotype. The CDR3 is CASSLGRDYSYEQYF. The DNA for the CDR3 is TGTGCCAGCAGCTTAGGCCGGGACTACTCCTACGAGCAGTACTTC. This chain joins TRBV7-6 and TRBJ2-7, with 7 bases lining up with TRBD2. The V segment lost 1 base and the J segment 0 bases; nucleotides outside the gene matches: 3. This CDR3 has 15 residues. Germline CDR1 is SGHVS and CDR2 is FNYEAQ. Together with reference TRBV7-6 and TRBJ2-7, the CDR3 gives the full variable domain: GAGVSQSPRYKVTKRGQDVALRCDPISGHVSLYWYRQALGQGPEFLTYFNYEAQQDKSGLPNDRFSAERPEGSISTLTIQRTEQRDSAMYRCASSLGRDYSYEQYFGPGTRLTVT.

In this sample, this clonotype turned up many times. The rearrangement joins TRBV7-9 to TRBJ1-1; the match to TRBD1 covers 8 bases. V shed 5 bases and J 7 bases; nucleotides not matched to a gene: 6. The CDR3 runs 13 residues. Germline V CDR1 and CDR2: SEHNR, FQNEAQ (reference sequence). The CDR3 region has the DNA TGTGCCAGCAGCGATGGGACAGGCATTGAAGCTTTCTTT. It translates to CASSDGTGIEAFF. The complete variable domain, with remaining parts taken from reference TRBV7-9 and TRBJ1-1, reads DTGVSQNPRHKITKRGQNVTFRCDPISEHNRLYWYRQTLGQGPEFLTYFQNEAQLEKSRLLSDRFSAERPKGSFSTLEIQRTEQGDSAMYLCASSDGTGIEAFFGQGTRLTVV.

Remarks on this clonotype: A read error may explain this, as a much larger clone is one base away. The genes are TRBV7-9 and TRBJ1-4, with no clear D. Germline V gene lookup returns CDR1 SEHNR and CDR2 FQNEAQ (reference sequence). CDR3 length: 15 amino acids. The chain's CDR3 is CASGLVSDMSEKLFF. The DNA for the CDR3 is TGTGCCAGCGGCTTAGTTTCCGATATGAGTGAAAAACTGTTTTTT.

This clonotype was seen only a few times. V usage is TRBV19 and J usage is TRBJ1-1; D might be TRBD1 (5 bases). The V gene lost 5 bases and the J gene lost 5 bases, with 18 bases spanning the gap. This CDR3 is built from 15 residues. Germline-derived CDR1 and CDR2 are LNHDA and SQIVND (reference sequence). The CDR3 region is CASSRLGQGETEAFF. CDR3 DNA: TGTGCCAGTAGTCGTCTGGGGCAGGGAGAGACTGAAGCTTTCTTT.

This clonotype was observed a few times. This chain connects TRBV5-8 to TRBJ1-1, with no clear D. The V and J ends lost 6 bases and 13 bases respectively, with 10 bases between them. The CDR3 runs 9 residues. CDR1 is SGHTS and CDR2 is YDEGEE in the germline V gene. CDR3 sequence reads: CASTPRGFF. CDR3 DNA sequence: TGTGCCAGCACCCCACGGGGTTTCTTT.

This clonotype was recorded many times. The chain links TRBV19 to TRBJ1-5, with D hard to call. Germline CDR1 and CDR2: LNHDA and SQIVND (reference sequence). V was clipped by 3 bases and J by 8 bases, with 14 bases between them. The CDR3 totals 14 residues. The CDR3 DNA is TGTGCCAGTAGTATTGGTGGGAGCATGGAGCCCCAGCATTTT. This sequence encodes CASSIGGSMEPQHF.

The sample holds many counts of this clonotype. This chain links TRBV6-6 with TRBJ1-5; D unresolved. CDR3 length: 15 amino acids. Germline lookup yields CDR1 MNHNY and CDR2 SVGAGI (reference sequence). V was trimmed by 2 bases and J by 7 bases, leaving 15 bases between them. CDR3: CASSYSPGGGQPQHF. The CDR3 region has the DNA TGTGCCAGCAGTTACAGCCCGGGTGGAGGGCAGCCCCAGCATTTT.

The chain joins TRBV12-3 or TRBV12-4 to TRBJ2-7; 11 bases map to TRBD2. J lost 1 base, V lost 7 bases, and 12 bases had no gene match. This CDR3 spans 17 amino acids. The CDR3 sequence: CASKSPGTSGHSYEQYF. DNA of the CDR3: TGTGCCAGCAAGTCACCCGGGACTAGCGGCCATTCCTACGAGCAGTACTTC.

This chain joins TRBV12-3 or TRBV12-4 and TRBJ2-7; 13 bases are a match to TRBD2. This CDR3 spans 16 amino acids. V trimming: 8 bases; J trimming: 1 base; junction bases outside the gene matches: 8. The CDR3 loop is CASGRGTSGISYEQYF. CDR3 nucleotides: TGTGCCAGCGGCCGCGGGACTAGCGGGATATCCTACGAGCAGTACTTC.

This chain links TRBV18 with TRBJ2-7; no reliable D call. The CDR3 totals 13 residues. Germline V gene data show CDR1 as KGHSH and CDR2 as LQKENI. The ends were cut back, 1 base at V and 2 bases at J, with 6 bases in the middle. This CDR3 reads CASSPRDAYEQYF. The CDR3 DNA is TGTGCCAGCTCACCACGGGATGCCTACGAGCAGTACTTC.

This chain joins TRBV12-3 or TRBV12-4 and TRBJ2-7, with D unclear. V gave up 4 bases and J gave up 5 bases, with 9 bases separating them. The CDR3 spans 12 residues. The CDR3 DNA reads TGTGCCAGCAGTTATAGCAACGACGAGCAGTACTTC. The encoded protein is CASSYSNDEQYF.

This clonotype was observed a few times. The CDR3 is CASSFGQGAYGYTF. The CDR3 DNA reads TGTGCCAGCAGTTTCGGACAGGGAGCCTATGGCTACACCTTC. The V and J genes are TRBV12-3 or TRBV12-4 and TRBJ1-2; TRBD1 matches at 8 bases. V shed 3 bases, J shed 4 bases, and the junction held 4 bases outside the gene matches. This CDR3 comprises 14 residues.

This clonotype was seen many times. The chain has TRBV6-6 and TRBJ2-7; no definite D call. The CDR3 length is 14 residues. The ends were cut back, 0 bases at V and 5 bases at J, with 11 bases in the middle. CDR1 is MNHNY and CDR2 is SVGAGI in the germline V gene (reference sequence). CDR3 amino acids: CASSYSIEVDEQYF. The CDR3 bases are TGTGCCAGCAGTTACTCGATTGAGGTGGACGAGCAGTACTTC.

V gene TRBV20-1 combines with J gene TRBJ2-1; 13 bases fit TRBD2. V shed 6 bases, J shed 9 bases, and the junction held 8 bases outside the gene matches. In germline, CDR1 is DFQATT, CDR2 SNEGSKA (reference sequence). CDR3 size: 14 residues. This CDR3 reads CSATGTSGIGEQFF. The CDR3 DNA follows: TGCAGTGCAACCGGGACTAGCGGGATAGGTGAGCAGTTCTTC.

This clonotype was observed a handful of times. The chain carries TRBV12-3 or TRBV12-4 and TRBJ2-2; D might be TRBD1 (5 bases). The ends were cut back, 7 bases at V and 8 bases at J, with 11 bases in the middle. The CDR3 spans 12 residues. CDR3: CASIRRAGELFF. CDR3 nucleotide sequence: TGTGCCAGCATCCGCAGGGCTGGGGAGCTGTTTTTT.

This clonotype was seen repeatedly, ten times or more. This chain uses TRBV25-1 with TRBJ2-2; a possible D gene is TRBD2 (6 bases). Trimming removed 3 bases from V and 2 bases from J, with 16 bases in between. Germline CDR1 MGHDK, CDR2 SYGVNS. The CDR3 spans 17 residues. The chain's CDR3 is CASSDPRGFVNTGELFF. The CDR3 DNA follows: TGTGCCAGCAGTGACCCCCGGGGGTTCGTTAACACCGGGGAGCTGTTTTTT. Full variable domain (remainder filled in from reference TRBV25-1 and TRBJ2-2): EADIYQTPRYLVIGTGKKITLECSQTMGHDKMYWYQQDPGMELHLIHYSYGVNSTEKGDLSSESTVSRIRTEHFPLTLESARPSHTSQYLCASSDPRGFVNTGELFFGEGSRLTVL.

The gene calls are TRBV27 and TRBJ1-3, with D perhaps TRBD1 (6 bases). This CDR3 has 17 residues. V was shortened by 1 base and J by 4 bases, with 17 bases between the two germline ends. CDR1 and CDR2 (germline): MNHEY, SMNVEV (reference sequence). In DNA form, the CDR3 reads TGTGCCAGCAGTTTATTAGGGCCCCAGGGACAAGGAAACACCATATATTTT. Residues: CASSLLGPQGQGNTIYF.

In regard to this clonotype: A much larger clone lies one base from this, so it may be a read error. The CDR3 DNA reads as TGCAGCGTCATAGACTGGGGCAGGGCTGAGGGCTATGGCTACACCTTC. This translates into CSVIDWGRAEGYGYTF. The chain recombines TRBV29-1 with TRBJ1-2; TRBD1 is a possible D gene (5 bases). CDR3 length: 16 amino acids. Germline CDR1 reads SQVTM; CDR2 reads ANQGSEA. The V and J ends lost 6 bases and 4 bases respectively, with 24 bases between them.

This clonotype was seen many times. J is TRBJ2-3 and V is TRBV20-1, with 10 bases lining up with TRBD2. CDR1 is DFQATT, CDR2 SNEGSKA, per germline (reference sequence). This CDR3 is built from 16 residues. After removal of 6 bases from V and 2 bases from J, the junction contained 11 bases not matched to a gene. The CDR3 sequence: CSAPPELAGDTDTQYF. CDR3 coding DNA: TGCAGTGCGCCGCCGGAGCTAGCGGGGGACACAGATACGCAGTATTTT.

On this clonotype itself: With a much larger clone just one base away, this may be a read error. The rearrangement joins TRBV9 to TRBJ1-1; D is unresolved. CDR3 length: 14 amino acids. Germline CDR1 SGDLS, CDR2 YYNGEE. CDR3 nucleotides: TGTGCCAGCAACGTATCTGTGGCGAACACTGAAGCTTTCTTT. Residues: CASNVSVANTEAFF.

This clonotype was picked up a small number of times. The junction departs from germline at one end; a sequencing error may be responsible. The rearrangement joins TRBV6-1 to TRBJ2-5, with D unclear. The CDR3 length is 11 residues. The germline gives CDR1 MNHNS, CDR2 SASEGT. This CDR3 reads CASSEEPYTDF. The CDR3 DNA reads TGTGCCAGCAGTGAGGAGCCCTATACGGACTTC.

The genes are TRBV7-9 and TRBJ2-5; a weak D match, TRBD1 (6 bases). Germline-derived CDR1 and CDR2 are SEHNR and FQNEAQ (reference sequence). V was pared by 4 bases and J by 3 bases, with 12 bases between. This CDR3 is 14 amino acids long. The CDR3 bases are TGTGCCAGCAGCTCAGAACAGGGCAAAGAGACCCAGTACTTC. The encoded protein is CASSSEQGKETQYF. Full variable domain (remainder filled in from reference TRBV7-9 and TRBJ2-5): DTGVSQNPRHKITKRGQNVTFRCDPISEHNRLYWYRQTLGQGPEFLTYFQNEAQLEKSRLLSDRFSAERPKGSFSTLEIQRTEQGDSAMYLCASSSEQGKETQYFGPGTRLLVL.

In this sample, this clonotype turned up a few times. This rearrangement joins TRBV19 to TRBJ1-5, with D possibly TRBD1 on 5 matching bases. This CDR3 region has 15 residues. Germline CDR1 is LNHDA and CDR2 is SQIVND (reference sequence). V was shortened by 1 base and J by 7 bases, with 14 bases between the two germline ends. CDR3 protein: CASSIGGGGSQPQHF. As DNA, the CDR3 is TGTGCCAGTAGTATAGGTGGGGGGGGGTCACAGCCCCAGCATTTT.

To note about this clonotype: A much larger clone differs by one base, so this may be a read error. The chain combines TRBV27 with TRBJ2-5; D gene uncertain. Germline CDR1 reads MNHEY; CDR2 reads SMNVEV (reference sequence). V was trimmed by 1 base and J by 4 bases, leaving 10 bases between them. This CDR3 is 14 amino acids long. CDR3 in amino acids: CASSLLTWLETQYF. The DNA for the CDR3 is TGTGCCAGCAGTTTATTGACATGGTTAGAGACCCAGTACTTC.

Notes on this clonotype: The junction and the germline gene differ at one end; a read error may be behind it. V is TRBV2 and J is TRBJ1-5; D uncertain. This CDR3 region has 15 residues. In germline, CDR1 is SNHLY, CDR2 FYNNEI. The CDR3 DNA follows: TGTGCCAGCAGTGTTAACGTACTTAGCGATCAGCCCCAGCATTTT. Its translation: CASSVNVLSDQPQHF.

This chain joins TRBV20-1 and TRBJ2-3, with 7 bases fitting TRBD2. With 2 bases clipped from V and 8 bases from J, the junction kept 13 bases outside the gene matches. CDR3 length: 15 residues. Germline CDR1 is DFQATT and CDR2 is SNEGSKA (reference sequence). This CDR3 is CSARSGPGGTVTQYF. Written as DNA, the CDR3 is TGCAGTGCTAGAAGTGGTCCGGGAGGAACCGTTACGCAGTATTTT.

The gene calls are TRBV30 and TRBJ2-5; 8 bases align to TRBD2. The germline V gene encodes CDR1 GTSNPN and CDR2 SVGIG (reference sequence). The CDR3 runs to 13 residues. After removal of 2 bases from V and 4 bases from J, the junction contained 3 bases not matched to a gene. DNA for the CDR3: TGTGCCTGGAGTTTTGCGGGGGGAGAGACCCAGTACTTC. Protein sequence: CAWSFAGGETQYF.